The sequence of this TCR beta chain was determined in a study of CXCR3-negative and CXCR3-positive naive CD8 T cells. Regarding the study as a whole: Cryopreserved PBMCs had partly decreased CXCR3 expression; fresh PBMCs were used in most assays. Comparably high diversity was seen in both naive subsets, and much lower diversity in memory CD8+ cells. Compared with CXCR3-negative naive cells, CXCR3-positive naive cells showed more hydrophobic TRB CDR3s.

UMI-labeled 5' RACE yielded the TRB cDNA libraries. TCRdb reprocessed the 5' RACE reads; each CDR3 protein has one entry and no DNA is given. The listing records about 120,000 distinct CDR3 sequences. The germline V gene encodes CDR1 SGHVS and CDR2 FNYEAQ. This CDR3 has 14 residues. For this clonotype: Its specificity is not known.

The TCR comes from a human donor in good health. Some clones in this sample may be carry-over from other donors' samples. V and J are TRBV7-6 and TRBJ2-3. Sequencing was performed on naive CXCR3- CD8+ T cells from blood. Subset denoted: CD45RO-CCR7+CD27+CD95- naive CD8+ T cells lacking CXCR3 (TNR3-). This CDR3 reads CASSLLIDTDTQYF. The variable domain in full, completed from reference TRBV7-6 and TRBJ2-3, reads GAGVSQSPRYKVTKRGQDVALRCDPISGHVSLYWYRQALGQGPEFLTYFNYEAQQDKSGLPNDRFSAERPEGSISTLTIQRTEQRDSAMYRCASSLLIDTDTQYFGPGTRLTVL.